Listed below are T cell receptor beta chains from one sample, sequenced in a study of immune heterogeneity within non-small cell lung tumors. TCRdb re-derived calls from the multiplex PCR reads in MiXCR, one entry per CDR3 protein. Of about 5,600 distinct CDR3 sequences listed, roughly a sixth are singletons. The sample comprised lung tumor tissue. The receptors here all came from a man aged 35-49 years with non-small cell lung cancer. CDR3s include the opening cysteine and the closing phenylalanine or tryptophan. D genes are given only for firm matches. For some rows the clone size is stated as once, few or many, or as a class when expanded; others skip it.

J gene,D gene,V gene,clone size,CDR3 DNA,CDR3 protein
TRBJ2-4,TRBD2,TRBV4-2,-,TGTGCCAGCAGTCGAAAATTAAGCGGGAGTGATTCTTTACAGTACTTC,CASSRKLSGSDSLQYF
TRBJ2-3,-,TRBV20-1,many,TGCAGTGCTAGTATAGGGGGAGCAGATACGCAGTATTTT,CSASIGGADTQYF
TRBJ1-4,-,TRBV7-9,-,TGTGCCAGCAGCTCGAGGTACAGGGTGGGAAAACTGTTTTTT,CASSSRYRVGKLFF
TRBJ2-1,TRBD2,TRBV18,medium-sized,TGTGCCAGCTCACCCCTTAGCGGGGGGGCCTTAAACAATGAGCAGTTCTTC,CASSPLSGGALNNEQFF
TRBJ2-7,TRBD2,TRBV7-3,medium-sized,TGTGCCAGCAGCTTAAGGCCAGGACTAGCGGGAGTAAACGAGCAGTACTTC,CASSLRPGLAGVNEQYF
TRBJ2-5,-,TRBV18,-,TGTGCCAGCTCACCAGGGGGAGAGACCCAGTACTTC,CASSPGGETQYF
TRBJ2-7,-,TRBV10-3,many,TGTGCCATCAGTGAGTTGGGGGTCGAGCAGTACTTC,CAISELGVEQYF
TRBJ1-3,-,TRBV9,medium-sized,TGTGCCAGCAGCGCCCAGAGATCGGCGAACACCATATATTTT,CASSAQRSANTIYF
TRBJ2-3,-,TRBV15,medium-sized,TGTGCCACCAGCAGGTCAACAGATACGCAGTATTTT,CATSRSTDTQYF
TRBJ2-2,-,TRBV20-1,medium-sized,TGCAGTGCTTACCCGAACGCGAACACCGGGGAGCTGTTTTTT,CSAYPNANTGELFF
TRBJ1-2,-,TRBV5-6,many,TGTGCCAGCAGCTTGATCAGTTCACACTATGGCTACACCTTC,CASSLISSHYGYTF
TRBJ2-5,-,TRBV11-1,few,TGTGCCAGCAGCTTAGGGGCCGGCGATACGGAGACCCAGTACTTC,CASSLGAGDTETQYF
TRBJ2-3,TRBD2,TRBV24-1,many,TGTGCCACCAGTGATCCGCAAGGGACTAGCGGGGGGGATACGCAGTATTTT,CATSDPQGTSGGDTQYF
TRBJ1-2,TRBD1,TRBV20-1,medium-sized,TGCAGTGCTAGCTGGACAGGGGGCCAAAGAGGCTACACCTTC,CSASWTGGQRGYTF
TRBJ1-2,TRBD1,TRBV18,medium-sized,TGTGCCAGCTCACATAACAAATTGGGACAGGGGTATGGCTACACCTTC,CASSHNKLGQGYGYTF
TRBJ2-4,-,TRBV5-4,-,TGTGCCAGCAGCTTGGCTTCTGGGATCCAAAACATTCAGTACTTC,CASSLASGIQNIQYF
TRBJ1-6,-,TRBV25-1,medium-sized,TGTGCCAGCAGTGTAGGGTCCCTGGGTCTTAGCTCCTATAATTCACCCCTCCACTTT,CASSVGSLGLSSYNSPLHF
TRBJ1-5,-,TRBV28,medium-sized,TGTGCCAGCAGTTTAGTTTCGGGGTATCAGCCCCAGCATTTT,CASSLVSGYQPQHF
TRBJ2-5,TRBD2,TRBV6-1,few,TGTGCCAGCAGTACCGCTTTGGCTAGCGGGAGGCAAGAGACCCAGTACTTC,CASSTALASGRQETQYF
TRBJ2-1,-,TRBV7-6,medium-sized,TGTGCCAGCAGCTGGGACATCGACAATGAGCAGTTCTTC,CASSWDIDNEQFF
TRBJ2-7,TRBD2,TRBV19,-,TGTGCCAGTAGTATTAGCGGGAGGGCTCCCGAGCAGTACTTC,CASSISGRAPEQYF
TRBJ2-3,-,TRBV6-6,medium-sized,TGTGCCAGCAGTTACCTCGGGGGCACAGATACGCAGTATTTT,CASSYLGGTDTQYF
TRBJ2-1,TRBD2,TRBV3-1,few,TGTGCCAGCAGCCAAGCACTAGCGGTAATTAGCGATGAGCAGTTCTTC,CASSQALAVISDEQFF
TRBJ2-1,-,TRBV12-3/TRBV12-4,medium-sized,TGTGCCAGCAGTTTAAGCAGGGGAAGAAACAATGAGCAGTTCTTC,CASSLSRGRNNEQFF
TRBJ2-1,TRBD1,TRBV6-1,medium-sized,TGTGCCAGCAGCCAGCGACAGGGCTCCTACAATGAGCAGTTCTTC,CASSQRQGSYNEQFF
TRBJ2-3,-,TRBV7-9,many,TGTGCCAGCAGCTTTGATCACGGCAGGGTTGGGGCAGATACGCAGTATTTT,CASSFDHGRVGADTQYF
TRBJ1-1,TRBD1,TRBV4-3,medium-sized,TGCGCCAGCAGCCCCTCCCGACAGGGCTTCGACACTGAAGCTTTCTTT,CASSPSRQGFDTEAFF
TRBJ1-5,-,TRBV2,medium-sized,TGTGCCAGCAGACAGGGCAATCAGCCCCAGCATTTT,CASRQGNQPQHF
TRBJ2-1,TRBD1,TRBV20-1,many,TGCAGTGCTAGGACAGGGTACGAGCAGTTCTTC,CSARTGYEQFF
TRBJ2-3,-,TRBV6-1,medium-sized,TGTGCCAGTAGTAGCTCAAGCAATACGCAGTATTTT,CASSSSSNTQYF
TRBJ1-2,-,TRBV9,-,TGTGCCAGCAGTGATGAACCGGGAAGAAACTATGGCTACACCTTC,CASSDEPGRNYGYTF